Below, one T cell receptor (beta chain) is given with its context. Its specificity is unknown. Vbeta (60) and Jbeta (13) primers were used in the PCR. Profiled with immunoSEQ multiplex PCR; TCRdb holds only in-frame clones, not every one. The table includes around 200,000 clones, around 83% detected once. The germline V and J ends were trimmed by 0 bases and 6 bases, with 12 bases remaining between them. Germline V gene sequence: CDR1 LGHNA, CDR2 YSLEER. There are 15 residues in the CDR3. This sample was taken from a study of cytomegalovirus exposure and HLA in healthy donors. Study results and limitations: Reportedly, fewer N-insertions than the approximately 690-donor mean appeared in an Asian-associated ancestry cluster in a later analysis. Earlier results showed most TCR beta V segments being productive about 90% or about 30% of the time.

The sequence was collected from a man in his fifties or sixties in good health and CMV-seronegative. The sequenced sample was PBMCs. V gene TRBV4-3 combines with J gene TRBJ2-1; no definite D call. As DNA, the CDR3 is TGCGCCAGCAGCCAAGAGACGTCTGGCGGCAATGAGCAGTTCTTC. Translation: CASSQETSGGNEQFF.